These 22 T cell receptor beta chains came from one sample sequenced in a study of blood T cell repertoires in COVID-19. Here immunoSEQ multiplex PCR was the method, and the copy in TCRdb shows in-frame clones only, minus some. The sample includes fewer than 250,000 clones, around 84% of them seen just once. The sequenced material came from peripheral blood. Receptors were obtained from a man in his fifties or sixties with acute or convalescent COVID-19.

The V call is TRBV19, the J call TRBJ2-1; TRBD2 matches at 14 bases. The CDR3 runs to 14 residues. Germline CDR1 and CDR2: LNHDA and SQIVND (reference sequence). With 8 bases clipped from V and 10 bases from J, the junction kept 7 bases outside the gene matches. The CDR3 DNA follows: TGTGCCAGTCGGACTAGCGGGGGGCCCGGGGAGCAGTTCTTC. This codes for CASRTSGGPGEQFF.

The chain couples TRBV5-1 to TRBJ2-6; the match to TRBD1 covers 8 bases. The CDR3 has 19 residues. Germline loops: CDR1 SGHRS, CDR2 YFSETQ. V dropped 0 bases and J dropped 0; count of bases not matched to a gene: 8. The CDR3 DNA is TGCGCCAGCAGCTTGGATCCAGGGGGCGTTCTCTCTGGGGCCAACGTCCTGACTTTC. It codes for CASSLDPGGVLSGANVLTF.

The count of this clone is one. The chain combines TRBV2 with TRBJ1-2, with D tentatively TRBD1 (6 bases). The CDR3 has 15 amino acids. V lost 4 bases and J lost 6, with 18 bases in between. Germline V CDR1 and CDR2: SNHLY, FYNNEI. DNA of the CDR3: TGTGCCAGCAGTGCCCAACAGGGAACCAACGATGGCTACACCTTC. It translates to CASSAQQGTNDGYTF.

This chain connects TRBV18 to TRBJ1-3; 8 bases align to TRBD1. Trimming took 3 bases from V and 6 from J; bases not matched to a gene: 7. Germline CDR1 and CDR2: KGHSH and LQKENI. This CDR3 has 15 residues. The CDR3 here is CASSPEGQGVNTIYF. The CDR3 bases are TGTGCCAGCTCACCGGAAGGACAGGGCGTAAACACCATATATTTT.

The chain employs TRBV12-5 and TRBJ2-3; D is uncertain. The length of the CDR3 is 12 residues. The germline V gene encodes CDR1 LGHNT and CDR2 FRNRAP. V was trimmed by 7 bases and J by 3 bases, leaving 8 bases between them. CDR3 region: CASAGPTDTQYF. CDR3 nucleotide sequence: TGTGCTAGTGCTGGCCCGACAGATACGCAGTATTTT.

This rearrangement joins TRBV28 to TRBJ1-6, with D unresolved. This CDR3 is built from 15 residues. CDR1 is MDHEN, CDR2 SYDVKM, per germline. V lost 2 bases and J lost 3, with 8 bases in between. The CDR3 coding sequence is TGTGCCAGCAGTTTAAACGGGGTCTATAATTCACCCCTCCACTTT. This translates into CASSLNGVYNSPLHF.

This clone was seen just once. This chain joins TRBV6-6 and TRBJ1-5; 10 nucleotides match TRBD1. CDR3 length: 16 residues. CDR1 and CDR2 (germline): MNHNY, SVGAGI (reference sequence). The trim removed 5 bases at V and 3 bases at J, leaving 7 bases unmatched. The CDR3 sequence: CASSRQGAATNQPQHF. CDR3 in DNA: TGTGCCAGCAGTCGACAGGGGGCCGCTACCAATCAGCCCCAGCATTTT.

This chain connects TRBV28 to TRBJ1-5; tentative D call: TRBD1 (6 bases). Germline V gene lookup returns CDR1 MDHEN and CDR2 SYDVKM. The V end was cut by 5 bases, the J end by 6 bases, with 14 bases between. This CDR3 has 14 residues. The CDR3 region is CASSPSQGTQPQHF. The DNA of the CDR3 is TGTGCCAGCAGTCCGTCCCAGGGGACTCAGCCCCAGCATTTT.

V and J are TRBV28 and TRBJ1-1, with D uncertain. V was shortened by 3 bases and J by 1 base, with 9 bases between the two germline ends. In germline, CDR1 is MDHEN, CDR2 SYDVKM. This CDR3 has 14 residues. The CDR3 DNA reads TGTGCCAGCAGTTTCTCGACAAGGAACACTGAAGCTTTCTTT. Amino acid sequence: CASSFSTRNTEAFF.

The chain uses TRBV7-8 and TRBJ1-2; TRBD1 matches at 9 bases. Losses at the gene ends were 3 bases for V and 0 bases for J; bases not matched to a gene: 11. Germline lookup yields CDR1 SGHVS and CDR2 FQNEAQ. CDR3 size: 18 residues. CDR3 in DNA: TGTGCCAGCAGCTTTAACAGGGGGCCCGTTATCCCTAACTATGGCTACACCTTC. Its protein product is CASSFNRGPVIPNYGYTF.

The chain carries TRBV11-3 and TRBJ2-2; 7 nucleotides line up with TRBD2. CDR1 and CDR2 from the germline V gene are SGHNT and YENEEA. This CDR3 has 16 amino acids. Germline trimming cut 5 bases from V and 2 bases from J; bases unmatched to any gene: 8. CDR3 nucleotides: TGTGCCAGCAGCCGGACCGGGACTATTAACACCGGGGAGCTGTTTTTT. Its translation: CASSRTGTINTGELFF.

The genes are TRBV19 and TRBJ1-5; D gene unclear. The CDR3 is 13 residues long. Germline loops: CDR1 LNHDA, CDR2 SQIVND (reference sequence). The V and J ends lost 3 bases and 2 bases respectively, with 5 bases between them. The CDR3, as DNA: TGTGCCAGTAGTATTGGAGGCAATCAGCCCCAGCATTTT. Translating it yields CASSIGGNQPQHF. The variable domain in full, completed from reference TRBV19 and TRBJ1-5, reads DGGITQSPKYLFRKEGQNVTLSCEQNLNHDAMYWYRQDPGQGLRLIYYSQIVNDFQKGDIAEGYSVSREKKESFPLTVTSAQKNPTAFYLCASSIGGNQPQHFGDGTRLSIL.

A note on this clone: This same CDR3 is encoded by further DNA sequences in the sample. The chain couples TRBV7-2 to TRBJ2-7; D is possibly TRBD2 (7 bases). This CDR3 has 15 amino acids. Germline loops: CDR1 SGHTA, CDR2 FQGNSA. Trimming shortened V by 5 bases and J by 4 bases, and 18 bases separated the two germline ends. CDR3 protein: CASSRTGGGSYEQYF. DNA of the CDR3: TGTGCCAGCAGCCGTACGGGGGGCGGGTCGTACGAGCAGTACTTC.

The V gene is TRBV10-3, the J gene TRBJ2-7; 9 bases are a match to TRBD2. The germline V gene has CDR1 ENHRY and CDR2 SYGVKD. With V trimmed by 1 base and J by 6 bases, 1 base remained unmatched. This CDR3 is built from 13 residues. The CDR3 coding sequence is TGTGCCATCAGTGAGTTGGGACTAGCCGAGCAGTACTTC. Translated, it gives CAISELGLAEQYF.

Written as DNA, the CDR3 is TGTGCCAGCAGCCCGGGGAGGGGGACTGAAGCTTTCTTT. Amino acids: CASSPGRGTEAFF. The chain uses TRBV12-3 or TRBV12-4 and TRBJ1-1; TRBD1 is a possible D gene (6 bases). The CDR3 spans 13 residues. The V end was cut by 6 bases, the J end by 5 bases, with 13 bases between.

The rearrangement links TRBV7-3 to TRBJ1-2; 8 bases line up with TRBD1. The trim removed 2 bases at V and 8 bases at J, leaving 10 bases unmatched. Germline V CDR1 and CDR2: SGHTA, FQGTGA. The CDR3 loop spans 15 amino acids. The CDR3: CASSLFPGQGGGYTF. The CDR3 DNA reads as TGTGCCAGCAGCTTATTCCCAGGACAGGGAGGAGGCTACACCTTC.

The chain joins TRBV5-6 to TRBJ1-2; D gene unclear. In germline, CDR1 is SGHDT, CDR2 YYEEEE. The CDR3 covers 14 residues. Trimming took off 0 bases at V and 1 base at J, with 7 bases between the two ends. The CDR3 sequence is CASSLGGSNYGYTF. The CDR3 bases are TGTGCCAGCAGCTTGGGAGGGAGTAACTATGGCTACACCTTC.

The V and J genes are TRBV5-6 and TRBJ2-1, with TRBD2 matching over 8 bases. Looked up from germline, CDR1 is SGHDT and CDR2 is YYEEEE. The CDR3 is 16 amino acids. With 4 bases clipped from V and 6 bases from J, the junction kept 12 bases outside the gene matches. This chain's CDR3 is CASSTAGTRIINEQFF. In DNA form, the CDR3 reads TGTGCCAGCAGCACAGCCGGGACTAGAATCATCAATGAGCAGTTCTTC.

This clone was picked up a small number of times. The genes are TRBV10-2 and TRBJ2-1; D unclear. Trimming took 0 bases from V and 3 from J, leaving 9 bases between them. Germline V gene sequence: CDR1 WSHSY, CDR2 SAAADI. The CDR3 is 15 amino acids. CDR3 protein: CASSESGSVYNEQFF. The CDR3 DNA reads TGCGCCAGCAGTGAGTCGGGCTCAGTCTACAATGAGCAGTTCTTC.

In the case of this clone: Other DNA sequences in the same sample also yield this CDR3. V is TRBV6-5 and J is TRBJ1-1; D uncertain. V lost 0 bases and J 2 bases, leaving 4 bases between the germline ends. Germline CDR1 is MNHEY and CDR2 is SVGAGI. This CDR3 has 13 amino acids. CDR3 DNA sequence: TGTGCCAGCAGTTACTCGCGCAACACTGAAGCTTTCTTT. It encodes CASSYSRNTEAFF.

CDR3 region: CASSPAQGSKNIQYF. The CDR3 nucleotides are TGTGCCAGCAGTCCTGCACAGGGTTCCAAAAACATTCAGTACTTC. V is TRBV28 and J is TRBJ2-4, with a weak D call TRBD1 (6 bases). The V gene lost 5 bases and the J gene lost 2 bases, with 13 bases spanning the gap. This CDR3 contains 15 residues. The germline gives CDR1 MDHEN, CDR2 SYDVKM.

In its sample, this clone was seen a few times. The chain couples TRBV10-1 to TRBJ2-7, with D tentatively TRBD1 (6 bases). The CDR3 consists of 13 residues. V lost 5 bases and J 7 bases, leaving 15 bases between the germline ends. Germline loops: CDR1 WNHNN, CDR2 SYGVQD (reference sequence). The CDR3 DNA reads TGCGCCAGCAGTCCAAGGGGGTTCGGAGAGCAGTACTTC. Residues: CASSPRGFGEQYF.